The source of this T cell receptor (beta chain) is a study of cytomegalovirus exposure and HLA in healthy donors. Notes on the study in general: Beyond CMV serostatus, there was no information to go on about immune exposure.

About this clone: Its target is unknown.

In the PCR, 60 Vbeta and 13 Jbeta primers were used. The protocol was immunoSEQ multiplex PCR, while the TCRdb copy is restricted to in-frame clones and leaves out a portion. The sample holds tens of thousands of clones, roughly 80% seen once. The sample consisted of PBMCs. The TCR comes from a man aged 25 to 40 in good health and CMV-seropositive.

CDR3 nucleotides: TGTGCCAGCAGTGATACAGGGGGCGGGGAGACCCAGTACTTC. Translation: CASSDTGGGETQYF. This rearrangement joins TRBV6-1 to TRBJ2-5; TRBD1 matches at 9 bases. Germline CDR1 and CDR2: MNHNS and SASEGT. This CDR3 spans 14 amino acids. V lost 3 bases and J lost 5; bases outside the gene matches: 4.